These T cell receptor beta chains were read from a single sample in a study of monozygotic twins with inflammatory bowel disease. TCRdb processed the 5' RACE reads again and assigns one entry to each CDR3 protein, with no DNA. Here the sample table reports more than 300,000 distinct CDR3 sequences. The sample taken for sequencing was blood. These receptors all come from a human donor with ulcerative colitis or Crohn's disease, or a healthy co-twin of an affected twin (not recorded which). Each CDR3 is given with its conserved first and last residue. Fields, in order: J gene, CDR3 length, V gene, CDR3 protein.

j_call: TRBJ1-6
cdr3_length: 13
v_call: TRBV12-3/TRBV12-4
cdr3_aa: CASSPLAGSPLHF

j_call: TRBJ2-6
cdr3_length: 14
v_call: TRBV12-3/TRBV12-4
cdr3_aa: CASSFNSGANVLTF

j_call: TRBJ2-5
cdr3_length: 13
v_call: TRBV6-6
cdr3_aa: CASSRGPMETQYF

j_call: TRBJ2-1
cdr3_length: 15
v_call: TRBV7-2
cdr3_aa: CASSRGTGGGDEQFF

j_call: TRBJ1-4
cdr3_length: 16
v_call: TRBV18
cdr3_aa: CASSPSLGATNEKLFF

j_call: TRBJ2-2
cdr3_length: 13
v_call: TRBV5-1
cdr3_aa: CASNSENTGELFF

j_call: TRBJ2-5
cdr3_length: 16
v_call: TRBV7-2
cdr3_aa: CASSYHVGGLQETQYF

j_call: TRBJ2-3
cdr3_length: 11
v_call: TRBV12-5
cdr3_aa: CASGLAGTQYF

j_call: TRBJ2-1
cdr3_length: 16
v_call: TRBV11-2
cdr3_aa: CASSSSAVAGYNEQFF

j_call: TRBJ1-4
cdr3_length: 15
v_call: TRBV3-1
cdr3_aa: CASSPSRTGTEKLFF

j_call: TRBJ2-7
cdr3_length: 15
v_call: TRBV27
cdr3_aa: CASSFRLGSSYEQYF

j_call: TRBJ1-5
cdr3_length: 16
v_call: TRBV12-3/TRBV12-4
cdr3_aa: CASSRGGMKIQQPQHF

j_call: TRBJ2-1
cdr3_length: 12
v_call: TRBV24-1
cdr3_aa: CATSDGNNEQFF

j_call: TRBJ2-3
cdr3_length: 16
v_call: TRBV5-1
cdr3_aa: CASSFQGPTSTDTQYF

j_call: TRBJ2-1
cdr3_length: 14
v_call: TRBV6-1
cdr3_aa: CASRTPRGYNEQFF

j_call: TRBJ2-5
cdr3_length: 14
v_call: TRBV6-1
cdr3_aa: CASSEKAGRETQYF

j_call: TRBJ1-2
cdr3_length: 16
v_call: TRBV5-1
cdr3_aa: CASSSRVMLLPDGYTF

j_call: TRBJ2-3
cdr3_length: 13
v_call: TRBV12-3/TRBV12-4
cdr3_aa: CASSEQLTDTQYF

j_call: TRBJ2-3
cdr3_length: 15
v_call: TRBV6-5
cdr3_aa: CASSYSRASGDTQYF

j_call: TRBJ1-2
cdr3_length: 14
v_call: TRBV7-9
cdr3_aa: CASSLGPANYGYTF

j_call: TRBJ1-1
cdr3_length: 13
v_call: TRBV7-2
cdr3_aa: CASSWRQNTEAFF

j_call: TRBJ2-5
cdr3_length: 13
v_call: TRBV27
cdr3_aa: CASSRTVWETQYF

j_call: TRBJ2-5
cdr3_length: 18
v_call: TRBV7-2
cdr3_aa: CASSLAQQYSGRRETQYF

j_call: TRBJ2-2
cdr3_length: 14
v_call: TRBV20-1
cdr3_aa: CSAPRTGMPGELFF

j_call: TRBJ1-2
cdr3_length: 13
v_call: TRBV6-2/TRBV6-3
cdr3_aa: CASSRQGEHGYTF

j_call: TRBJ1-1
cdr3_length: 13
v_call: TRBV12-3/TRBV12-4
cdr3_aa: CAITTQGYTEAFF

j_call: TRBJ2-1
cdr3_length: 18
v_call: TRBV3-1
cdr3_aa: CASSQLGLAGFPFDEQFF

j_call: TRBJ2-2
cdr3_length: 14
v_call: TRBV7-9
cdr3_aa: CASSLYSLTGELFF

j_call: TRBJ1-5
cdr3_length: 14
v_call: TRBV6-6
cdr3_aa: CASSHGQIYQPQHF

j_call: TRBJ2-7
cdr3_length: 14
v_call: TRBV12-3/TRBV12-4
cdr3_aa: CASSLAGGFEEQYF

j_call: TRBJ2-7
cdr3_length: 15
v_call: TRBV25-1
cdr3_aa: CASSEPASGNYEQYF

j_call: TRBJ1-4
cdr3_length: 16
v_call: TRBV23-1
cdr3_aa: CASSQSFGGENEKLFF

j_call: TRBJ1-2
cdr3_length: 15
v_call: TRBV5-1
cdr3_aa: CASSLGATGGAGYTF

j_call: TRBJ2-1
cdr3_length: 17
v_call: TRBV4-3
cdr3_aa: CASSLLVGGSSYNEQFF

j_call: TRBJ2-3
cdr3_length: 16
v_call: TRBV5-1
cdr3_aa: CASSLDGLPSTDTQYF

j_call: TRBJ2-4
cdr3_length: 14
v_call: TRBV20-1
cdr3_aa: CSARSSSLKNIQYF

j_call: TRBJ2-3
cdr3_length: 18
v_call: TRBV4-3
cdr3_aa: CASSQSFRPSGPTDTQYF

j_call: TRBJ2-3
cdr3_length: 13
v_call: TRBV18
cdr3_aa: CASSRGSTDTQYF

j_call: TRBJ2-4
cdr3_length: 21
v_call: TRBV9
cdr3_aa: CASSVEERGTSGPSAKNIQYF

j_call: TRBJ1-2
cdr3_length: 11
v_call: TRBV6-6
cdr3_aa: CASRLNYGYTF

j_call: TRBJ2-6
cdr3_length: 15
v_call: TRBV28
cdr3_aa: CASSTGGSGANVLTF

j_call: TRBJ2-4
cdr3_length: 13
v_call: TRBV20-1
cdr3_aa: CSASISIKNIQYF

j_call: TRBJ2-7
cdr3_length: 16
v_call: TRBV18
cdr3_aa: CASSPLGQGSSYEQYF

j_call: TRBJ2-2
cdr3_length: 16
v_call: TRBV7-2
cdr3_aa: CASSLNLEPGAGELFF

j_call: TRBJ1-1
cdr3_length: 15
v_call: TRBV7-9
cdr3_aa: CASSLVTGRITEAFF

j_call: TRBJ2-3
cdr3_length: 15
v_call: TRBV12-3/TRBV12-4
cdr3_aa: CASGGSGLITDTQYF

j_call: TRBJ2-7
cdr3_length: 15
v_call: TRBV3-1
cdr3_aa: CASSHGGTGDVEQYF

j_call: TRBJ2-1
cdr3_length: 15
v_call: TRBV19
cdr3_aa: CASSRLGLIYNEQFF

j_call: TRBJ2-2
cdr3_length: 17
v_call: TRBV19
cdr3_aa: CASSNPRRESNTGELFF